The 30 T cell receptor beta chains in this list originate from one sample, sequenced in a study of blood T cell repertoires in COVID-19. Assay used: immunoSEQ multiplex PCR; TCRdb lists only in-frame clones, some missing. Here the sample spans roughly 87,000 clones, around 84% being singletons. Sequencing was done on a sample of peripheral blood. These receptors all come from a man aged 35 to 55 with acute or convalescent COVID-19.

This clone was seen just once. V is TRBV3-1 (or the pseudogene TRBV3-2) and J is TRBJ1-2; 7 bases are shared with TRBD1. The CDR3 is 17 residues long. V dropped 4 bases and J dropped 8; count of bases not matched to a gene: 19. Germline CDR1 LGHDT, CDR2 YNNKEL (reference sequence). The CDR3 here is CASSPTGTARRLEGYTF. The CDR3 bases are TGTGCCAGCAGCCCGACCGGGACAGCCCGGAGGTTGGAGGGCTACACCTTC.

This chain connects TRBV7-9 to TRBJ2-2; 8 bases are shared with TRBD1. V trimming: 5 bases; J trimming: 7 bases; junction bases outside the gene matches: 12. The germline gives CDR1 SEHNR, CDR2 FQNEAQ (reference sequence). The CDR3 is made up of 16 amino acids. The CDR3 bases are TGTGCCAGCAGCCACTCTCGCAGGGGGCTGTACGGGGAGCTGTTTTTT. Encoded protein: CASSHSRRGLYGELFF.

The chain is built from TRBV6-6 and TRBJ1-1; no definite D call. CDR1 and CDR2 from the germline V gene are MNHNY and SVGAGI (reference sequence). This CDR3 comprises 13 residues. Deletions cut 5 bases from V and 1 base from J, with 8 bases between. Written as DNA, the CDR3 is TGTGCCAGCAGTCAGACTTCGAACACTGAAGCTTTCTTT. Translation: CASSQTSNTEAFF.

The V gene is TRBV10-3, the J gene TRBJ1-2, with TRBD1 as a possible D gene (5 bases). The CDR3 has 13 residues. Germline lookup yields CDR1 ENHRY and CDR2 SYGVKD. V gave up 3 bases and J gave up 6 bases, with 11 bases separating them. The chain's CDR3 is CAISEGQGDGYTF. The CDR3 DNA follows: TGTGCCATCAGTGAAGGGCAGGGTGATGGCTACACCTTC.

The chain employs TRBV7-2 and TRBJ1-3; possible D gene TRBD1, 6 bases. The CDR3 contains 13 residues. In germline, CDR1 is SGHTA, CDR2 FQGNSA. Deletions cut 2 bases from V and 5 bases from J, with 7 bases between. CDR3 amino acids: CASSLQGRNTIYF. In nucleotides, the CDR3 is TGTGCCAGCAGCTTACAGGGGAGAAACACCATATATTTT.

This sequence joins TRBV29-1 and TRBJ2-3; TRBD2 agrees at 7 bases. Germline V gene sequence: CDR1 SQVTM, CDR2 ANQGSEA. The CDR3 extends over 19 amino acids. J gave up 5 bases and V 5 bases, and 25 bases lay outside the gene matches. DNA of the CDR3: TGCAGCGTTAGTGGGGGGGTAGGAGGACACTCAAGGGGCGTAGATACGCAGTATTTT. Amino acids: CSVSGGVGGHSRGVDTQYF.

This chain links TRBV19 with TRBJ1-2; the match to TRBD1 covers 10 bases. V lost 5 bases to trimming and J lost 4 bases; unmatched junction nucleotides: 10. Germline lookup yields CDR1 LNHDA and CDR2 SQIVND (reference sequence). The length of the CDR3 is 16 residues. This chain's CDR3 is CASSLPGQGDIYGYTF. The CDR3 DNA is TGTGCCAGTAGTCTTCCCGGACAGGGGGATATCTATGGCTACACCTTC. Using reference TRBV19 and TRBJ1-2 for the parts outside the CDR3, the full variable domain is DGGITQSPKYLFRKEGQNVTLSCEQNLNHDAMYWYRQDPGQGLRLIYYSQIVNDFQKGDIAEGYSVSREKKESFPLTVTSAQKNPTAFYLCASSLPGQGDIYGYTFGSGTRLTVV.

The genes are TRBV13 and TRBJ2-6; D remains unclear. The CDR3 contains 17 residues. The germline V and J ends were trimmed by 5 bases and 2 bases, with 16 bases remaining between them. CDR1 and CDR2 from the germline V gene are PRHDT and FYEKMQ (reference sequence). This CDR3 is CASSRFTPPAGANVLTF. The CDR3 coding sequence is TGTGCCAGCAGCCGCTTTACTCCTCCGGCTGGGGCCAACGTCCTGACTTTC.

V usage is TRBV9 and J usage is TRBJ2-5, with 10 bases lining up with TRBD2. V gave up 2 bases and J gave up 3 bases; unmatched junction bases: 4. CDR3 length: 15 residues. Germline lookup yields CDR1 SGDLS and CDR2 YYNGEE. As DNA, the CDR3 is TGTGCCAGCAGCGTCGGGCTAGCGGGAGAAGAGACCCAGTACTTC. Its translation is CASSVGLAGEETQYF.

The chain links TRBV25-1 to TRBJ1-1; tentative D call: TRBD1 (6 bases). Germline assignment: CDR1 MGHDK and CDR2 SYGVNS. The ends were cut back, 8 bases at V and 5 bases at J, with 21 bases in the middle. The CDR3 totals 15 residues. CDR3 protein: CASGVGAQRGTEAFF. The DNA of the CDR3 is TGTGCCAGCGGGGTGGGGGCCCAACGGGGTACTGAAGCTTTCTTT.

There are a few counts of this clone. This rearrangement joins TRBV21-1 to TRBJ1-6. TRBV21-1 is deemed a pseudogene. CDR3 length: 19 amino acids. The CDR3 nucleotides are TGTGCCAGCAGCAAAGCGTCCCAGAATTTGGACTTCATCAATTCACCCCTCCACTTT. This encodes CASSKASQNLDFINSPLHF.

The rearrangement joins TRBV30 to TRBJ1-1, with D possibly being TRBD1 (5 bases). Germline CDR1 is GTSNPN and CDR2 is SVGIG (reference sequence). V was trimmed by 4 bases and J by 2 bases, leaving 20 bases between them. The CDR3 is 16 residues long. The CDR3 bases are TGTGCCTGGAATCTAGGGACTCAGGTTATTAACACTGAAGCTTTCTTT. Its translation: CAWNLGTQVINTEAFF.

This chain joins TRBV6-6 and TRBJ1-1; 7 bases agree with TRBD1. CDR3 length equals 14 residues. Germline assignment: CDR1 MNHNY and CDR2 SVGAGI (reference sequence). The V gene end was trimmed by 2 bases and the J gene end by 5 bases; junction bases not matched to a gene: 5. The CDR3 sequence: CASSYLDRATEAFF. CDR3 nucleotide sequence: TGTGCCAGCAGTTACCTCGACAGGGCTACTGAAGCTTTCTTT.

The chain uses TRBV2 and TRBJ1-2; possible D gene TRBD1, 6 bases. The germline gives CDR1 SNHLY, CDR2 FYNNEI. The CDR3 runs 15 residues. Trimming stripped 0 bases from V and 4 bases from J, with 12 bases between. The CDR3, as DNA: TGTGCCAGCAGTGAAGCCGCGGACAGTTTCTATGGCTACACCTTC. Translation: CASSEAADSFYGYTF.

This chain's CDR3 is CASSPQGFDEQYF. The CDR3 bases are TGTGCCAGCAGCCCCCAGGGTTTCGACGAGCAGTACTTC. V gene TRBV25-1 combines with J gene TRBJ2-7, with a weak D call TRBD1 (5 bases). The V gene lost 6 bases and the J gene lost 5 bases, with 14 bases spanning the gap. This CDR3 region has 13 residues. CDR1 and CDR2 from the germline V gene are MGHDK and SYGVNS.

The V and J genes are TRBV7-9 and TRBJ1-2; 7 nucleotides line up with TRBD1. With 3 bases clipped from V and 2 bases from J, the junction kept 3 bases outside the gene matches. Per the germline V gene, CDR1 is SEHNR and CDR2 is FQNEAQ (reference sequence). The CDR3 extends over 14 amino acids. CDR3 bases: TGTGCCAGCAGCTTCAGGGGGTTAAACTATGGCTACACCTTC. Translating gives CASSFRGLNYGYTF.

This rearrangement joins TRBV27 to TRBJ1-1; D is uncertain. V was clipped by 3 bases and J by 4 bases, with 15 bases between them. The CDR3 has 15 residues. Germline CDR1 reads MNHEY; CDR2 reads SMNVEV (reference sequence). The CDR3 loop is CASSFPPRRVTEAFF. Here the CDR3 DNA reads TGTGCCAGCAGTTTTCCGCCCCGGAGGGTCACTGAAGCTTTCTTT.

The chain combines TRBV5-6 with TRBJ2-2; D uncertain. Trimming left V 3 bases short and J 4 bases short, with 7 bases between. CDR1 is SGHDT, CDR2 YYEEEE, per germline. CDR3 length equals 13 residues. DNA for the CDR3: TGTGCCAGCAGCTCCGAAGCCACCGGGGAGCTGTTTTTT. This sequence encodes CASSSEATGELFF.

This chain uses TRBV6-5 with TRBJ1-4, with 8 bases aligning to TRBD1. Germline loops: CDR1 MNHEY, CDR2 SVGAGI. V was pared by 10 bases and J by 6 bases, with 7 bases of the junction left unmatched. The CDR3 spans 13 residues. CDR3 protein: CATRQGRHEKLFF. The CDR3 region has the DNA TGTGCCACCCGACAGGGGCGTCATGAAAAACTGTTTTTT.

The gene calls are TRBV7-9 and TRBJ1-6; D not certain. The CDR3 has 13 residues. Trimming removed 5 bases from V and 8 bases from J, with 10 bases in between. Germline V gives CDR1 SEHNR, CDR2 FQNEAQ (reference sequence). CDR3 amino acids: CASSAAMDSPLHF. CDR3 in DNA: TGTGCCAGCAGCGCGGCTATGGATTCACCCCTCCACTTT. Looking up the rest from reference TRBV7-9 and TRBJ1-6 gives the full variable domain: DTGVSQNPRHKITKRGQNVTFRCDPISEHNRLYWYRQTLGQGPEFLTYFQNEAQLEKSRLLSDRFSAERPKGSFSTLEIQRTEQGDSAMYLCASSAAMDSPLHFGNGTRLTVT.

CDR3: CATSDSGLRDTQYF. CDR3 sequence (DNA): TGTGCCACCAGTGATTCGGGACTGAGAGATACGCAGTATTTT. V and J are TRBV24-1 and TRBJ2-3; D may be TRBD2 (6 bases). The germline V gene has CDR1 KGHDR and CDR2 SFDVKD. The CDR3 spans 14 residues. The V end lost 2 bases, the J end lost 5 bases, and 10 bases lay between the germline ends.

V is TRBV5-5 and J is TRBJ2-7; D may be TRBD2 (5 bases). CDR1 and CDR2 from the germline V gene are SGHKS and YYEKEE (reference sequence). The germline V and J ends were trimmed by 3 bases and 1 base, with 11 bases remaining between them. The CDR3 totals 14 residues. For the CDR3, the DNA is TGTGCCAGCAGCTGGACCTCGGGGTCCTACGAGCAGTACTTC. Protein: CASSWTSGSYEQYF.

V gene TRBV7-2 combines with J gene TRBJ2-1; TRBD2 matches 7 bases. Looked up from germline, CDR1 is SGHTA and CDR2 is FQGNSA. J gave up 6 bases and V 0 bases, and 11 bases lay outside the gene matches. The CDR3 extends over 17 amino acids. This chain's CDR3 is CASSLAGGGWASNEQFF. The DNA for the CDR3 is TGTGCCAGCAGCTTAGCTGGGGGGGGTTGGGCGTCCAATGAGCAGTTCTTC.

The V call is TRBV30, the J call TRBJ1-6; a possible D gene is TRBD1 (6 bases). The CDR3 is 16 residues long. V dropped 6 bases and J dropped 1 base, with 16 bases sitting between them. The germline V gene has CDR1 GTSNPN and CDR2 SVGIG (reference sequence). CDR3 nucleotides: TGTGCCTGCCAAAACAGGGTAGGATCCTATAATTCACCCCTCCACTTT. Its translation is CACQNRVGSYNSPLHF.

The table lists this clone with a count of one. The rearrangement joins TRBV30 to TRBJ1-3; 8 positions agree with TRBD1. Germline V gene sequence: CDR1 GTSNPN, CDR2 SVGIG (reference sequence). There are 15 residues in the CDR3. Trimming at V came to 1 base and at J to 4 bases, leaving 6 bases not matched to a gene. The CDR3 sequence is CAWSERTGPGNTIYF. The CDR3 nucleotides read TGTGCCTGGAGTGAGAGGACAGGGCCCGGAAACACCATATATTTT. The whole variable domain, filled in from reference TRBV30 and TRBJ1-3, reads SQTIHQWPATLVQPVGSPLSLECTVEGTSNPNLYWYRQAAGRGLQLLFYSVGIGQISSEVPQNLSASRPQDRQFILSSKKLLLSDSGFYLCAWSERTGPGNTIYFGEGSWLTVV.

This clone was detected only a few times. This chain connects TRBV30 to TRBJ2-7, with a possible D match to TRBD2 (6 bases). The CDR3 is made up of 11 amino acids. V was shortened by 8 bases and J by 5 bases, with 13 bases between the two germline ends. Germline V CDR1 and CDR2: GTSNPN, SVGIG (reference sequence). Written as DNA, the CDR3 is TGTGCCGGGGGGAGGAACCACGAGCAGTACTTC. Protein product: CAGGRNHEQYF.

The chain uses TRBV30 and TRBJ1-5; D is perhaps TRBD1 (6 bases). The germline V gene encodes CDR1 GTSNPN and CDR2 SVGIG (reference sequence). The CDR3 covers 14 residues. V lost 1 base to trimming and J lost 4 bases, with 11 bases between them. The CDR3 sequence: CAWSADRSNQPQHF. DNA of the CDR3: TGTGCCTGGAGTGCGGACAGATCAAATCAGCCCCAGCATTTT.

The V gene is TRBV3-1 (or the pseudogene TRBV3-2), the J gene TRBJ1-4; D is unclear. Germline-derived CDR1 and CDR2 are LGHDT and YNNKEL (reference sequence). The CDR3 consists of 14 residues. V lost 4 bases to trimming and J lost 5 bases, with 11 bases between them. The CDR3 region has the DNA TGTGCCAGCAGCCGCCGGAGGTTGAATGAAAAACTGTTTTTT. Translation: CASSRRRLNEKLFF.

The gene calls are TRBV19 and TRBJ1-5; the D gene is possibly TRBD1 (6 bases). CDR1 is LNHDA, CDR2 SQIVND, per germline (reference sequence). V was clipped by 7 bases and J by 6 bases, with 10 bases between them. The CDR3 contains 12 residues. The chain's CDR3 is CASMGAGQPQHF. The CDR3 nucleotides are TGTGCCAGTATGGGGGCAGGTCAGCCCCAGCATTTT. The variable domain in full, with the rest retrieved from reference TRBV19 and TRBJ1-5, is DGGITQSPKYLFRKEGQNVTLSCEQNLNHDAMYWYRQDPGQGLRLIYYSQIVNDFQKGDIAEGYSVSREKKESFPLTVTSAQKNPTAFYLCASMGAGQPQHFGDGTRLSIL.

In its sample, this clone was seen once. The chain recombines TRBV11-3 with TRBJ2-1; 7 positions agree with TRBD1. Germline CDR1 reads SGHNT; CDR2 reads YENEEA. The trim removed 4 bases at V and 8 bases at J, leaving 11 bases unmatched. This CDR3 has 15 residues. The CDR3 sequence: CASSSATGSGYEQFF. The CDR3, as DNA: TGTGCCAGCAGCTCCGCGACAGGGTCTGGTTATGAGCAGTTCTTC.